The 20 T cell receptor beta chains presented below share a single source sample, sequenced in a study of blood T cell repertoires in COVID-19. Assay: immunoSEQ multiplex PCR; the TCRdb copy retains only in-frame clones and omits some. The sample includes 250,000 to 300,000 clones, 80% to 90% seen only once; the top ten take approximately 11%. The sample taken for sequencing was peripheral blood. These receptor sequences come from a woman in her 70s with acute or convalescent COVID-19.

This chain joins TRBV6-2 or TRBV6-3 and TRBJ2-7; TRBD2 might be the D (5 bases). With 5 bases removed from V and 11 bases from J, the gap between germline ends came to 19 bases. The CDR3 loop spans 13 amino acids. Germline V gene sequence: CDR1 MNHEY, CDR2 SVGEGT. This chain's CDR3 is CASSNFGLYGEYF. The CDR3 nucleotides are TGTGCCAGCAGTAACTTCGGACTCTATGGAGAGTACTTC.

This clone was seen more than once but under ten times. V and J are TRBV7-9 and TRBJ1-2, with TRBD1 matching over 7 bases. The CDR3 consists of 14 residues. V lost 5 bases to trimming and J lost 4 bases; unmatched junction nucleotides: 7. CDR1 and CDR2 from the germline V gene are SEHNR and FQNEAQ (reference sequence). The chain's CDR3 is CASSAPGQLYGYTF. CDR3 bases: TGTGCCAGCAGCGCTCCGGGACAGCTCTATGGCTACACCTTC.

V and J are TRBV3-1 (or the pseudogene TRBV3-2) and TRBJ1-6; the match to TRBD1 covers 7 bases. The germline CDR1 and CDR2 sequences are LGHDT and YNNKEL (reference sequence). Trimming at V came to 2 bases and at J to 6 bases, leaving 4 bases not matched to a gene. The CDR3 has 15 amino acids. CDR3 sequence: CASSQRQGSNSPLHF. For the CDR3, the DNA is TGTGCCAGCAGCCAAAGACAGGGAAGTAATTCACCCCTCCACTTT.

CDR3 DNA: TGTGCCAGCAGTGGGGCCGGGGGGCTGGGTGGTCAGCCCCAGCATTTT. Protein product: CASSGAGGLGGQPQHF. V is TRBV6-1 and J is TRBJ1-5; perhaps TRBD1 as D (6 bases). The germline V and J ends were trimmed by 4 bases and 6 bases, with 19 bases remaining between them. The CDR3 is 16 residues long. Germline CDR1 reads MNHNS; CDR2 reads SASEGT.

This chain links TRBV7-9 with TRBJ2-1, with TRBD1 matching over 8 bases. This CDR3 has 16 residues. Germline V gene data show CDR1 as SEHNR and CDR2 as FQNEAQ (reference sequence). V shed 6 bases and J 2 bases; nucleotides not matched to a gene: 9. The CDR3 nucleotides are TGTGCCAGCAGTCCCATACAGGGGGGCCCCTACAATGAGCAGTTCTTC. Its protein product is CASSPIQGGPYNEQFF. The full variable domain, rest sourced from reference TRBV7-9 and TRBJ2-1, is DTGVSQNPRHKITKRGQNVTFRCDPISEHNRLYWYRQTLGQGPEFLTYFQNEAQLEKSRLLSDRFSAERPKGSFSTLEIQRTEQGDSAMYLCASSPIQGGPYNEQFFGPGTRLTVL.

V gene TRBV5-4 combines with J gene TRBJ2-7; 9 bases are shared with TRBD1. The V gene's germline CDR1 is SGHNT and CDR2 YYREEE (reference sequence). Trimming cost V 0 bases and J 7 bases; bases outside gene matches: 8. This CDR3 region has 15 residues. The CDR3 DNA reads TGTGCCAGCAGCTTGGCCCCCGGACAGGGGAAGGAGCAGTACTTC. This translates into CASSLAPGQGKEQYF.

This clone was seen only once. The chain carries TRBV10-3 and TRBJ2-6; the match to TRBD1 covers 7 bases. The germline CDR1 and CDR2 sequences are ENHRY and SYGVKD. After removal of 10 bases from V and 2 bases from J, the junction contained 8 bases not matched to a gene. The CDR3 sequence is 15 residues long. CDR3 DNA sequence: TGTGCCACCGGCGACAGGGTTGCTGGGGCCAACGTCCTGACTTTC. Residues: CATGDRVAGANVLTF.

The chain is built from TRBV18 and TRBJ2-2, with D perhaps matching TRBD1 (7 bases). Germline V gives CDR1 KGHSH, CDR2 LQKENI. V gave up 3 bases and J gave up 4 bases, with 12 bases separating them. The CDR3 extends over 15 amino acids. The CDR3 reads CASSPGGQSTGELFF. CDR3 bases: TGTGCCAGCTCACCGGGGGGACAGAGCACCGGGGAGCTGTTTTTT.

This clone appeared a single time. J is TRBJ1-6 and V is TRBV19; tentatively, D is TRBD1 (5 bases). This CDR3 comprises 13 residues. Per germline, CDR1 LNHDA and CDR2 SQIVND (reference sequence). V gave up 3 bases and J gave up 7 bases, with 7 bases separating them. CDR3: CASSMGPNSPLHF. The CDR3 DNA follows: TGTGCCAGTAGTATGGGGCCAAATTCACCCCTCCACTTT. Combining the CDR3 with reference TRBV19 and TRBJ1-6 gives the whole variable domain DGGITQSPKYLFRKEGQNVTLSCEQNLNHDAMYWYRQDPGQGLRLIYYSQIVNDFQKGDIAEGYSVSREKKESFPLTVTSAQKNPTAFYLCASSMGPNSPLHFGNGTRLTVT.

The chain couples TRBV30 to TRBJ1-5; D might be TRBD1 (6 bases). The CDR3 is 13 amino acids. The V end was cut by 1 base, the J end by 5 bases, with 9 bases between. Germline assignment: CDR1 GTSNPN and CDR2 SVGIG (reference sequence). The CDR3 spells CAWSERTDQPQHF. CDR3 DNA sequence: TGTGCCTGGAGTGAGAGGACAGATCAGCCCCAGCATTTT.

V usage is TRBV6-5 and J usage is TRBJ2-2; TRBD2 is a possible D gene (5 bases). This CDR3 has 14 residues. V was clipped by 9 bases and J by 4 bases, with 15 bases between them. Looked up from germline, CDR1 is MNHEY and CDR2 is SVGAGI. CDR3 region: CASQWGDPTGELFF. The CDR3, as DNA: TGTGCCAGTCAGTGGGGAGACCCCACCGGGGAGCTGTTTTTT.

Only one count was recorded for this clone. The chain is built from TRBV4-1 and TRBJ2-6, with unresolved D. V lost 1 base and J lost 0, with 13 bases in between. CDR1 and CDR2 (germline): MGHRA, YSYEKL. The CDR3 is 18 amino acids. The CDR3 sequence: CASSQAPMRRSGANVLTF. The DNA for the CDR3 is TGCGCCAGCAGCCAAGCACCGATGAGGCGCTCTGGGGCCAACGTCCTGACTTTC.

V gene TRBV19 combines with J gene TRBJ1-1, with unresolved D. CDR1 LNHDA and CDR2 SQIVND come from the germline V gene (reference sequence). Trimming pared 9 bases from V and 2 bases from J, leaving 16 bases between. The CDR3 runs 14 residues. CDR3 sequence reads: CASLREGGNTEAFF. For the CDR3, the DNA is TGTGCCAGCCTCCGGGAGGGAGGAAACACTGAAGCTTTCTTT. Using reference TRBV19 and TRBJ1-1 for the parts outside the CDR3, the full variable domain is DGGITQSPKYLFRKEGQNVTLSCEQNLNHDAMYWYRQDPGQGLRLIYYSQIVNDFQKGDIAEGYSVSREKKESFPLTVTSAQKNPTAFYLCASLREGGNTEAFFGQGTRLTVV.

The chain combines TRBV11-2 with TRBJ2-2, with 8 bases lining up with TRBD1. J lost 3 bases, V lost 3 bases, and 6 bases had no gene match. The CDR3 spans 16 residues. Germline CDR1 reads SGHAT; CDR2 reads FQNNGV. This CDR3 is CASSFSDRADTGELFF. The CDR3 nucleotides read TGTGCCAGCAGCTTCTCGGACAGGGCGGACACCGGGGAGCTGTTTTTT.

The chain employs TRBV7-9 and TRBJ1-2; D call uncertain. The CDR3 consists of 12 residues. CDR1 is SEHNR and CDR2 is FQNEAQ in the germline V gene (reference sequence). The germline V and J ends were trimmed by 1 base and 8 bases, with 8 bases remaining between them. The CDR3 reads CASSLVQWGYTF. CDR3 in DNA: TGTGCCAGCAGCTTAGTCCAGTGGGGCTACACCTTC.

A few counts support this clone. The chain carries TRBV4-1 and TRBJ1-3, with TRBD1 identical over 8 bases. The CDR3 runs to 20 residues. The junction had 17 bases not matched to a gene; V was cut back by 4 bases and J by 0 bases. Looked up from germline, CDR1 is MGHRA and CDR2 is YSYEKL. The CDR3 DNA is TGCGCCAGCAGCCTGGGAGGTGGACGGGACAGGTACTTCTCTGGAAACACCATATATTTT. It encodes CASSLGGGRDRYFSGNTIYF.

The chain combines TRBV19 with TRBJ1-2; tentatively, D is TRBD1 (6 bases). From germline, CDR1 is LNHDA and CDR2 SQIVND (reference sequence). The CDR3 sequence is 16 residues long. Trimming took off 3 bases at V and 0 bases at J, with 14 bases between the two ends. The CDR3, as DNA: TGTGCCAGTAGTATCACACAGGGTGGTTCTAACTATGGCTACACCTTC. Its protein product is CASSITQGGSNYGYTF.

The V call is TRBV5-6, the J call TRBJ1-3; unclear D gene. CDR1 and CDR2 from the germline V gene are SGHDT and YYEEEE. Trimming took 1 base from V and 4 from J, leaving 9 bases between them. This CDR3 has 14 amino acids. CDR3 region: CASSLRRVGNTIYF. CDR3 bases: TGTGCCAGCAGCTTGAGGAGGGTCGGAAACACCATATATTTT.

The rearrangement uses TRBV20-1 and TRBJ1-2, with D hard to call. Germline V gives CDR1 DFQATT, CDR2 SNEGSKA (reference sequence). V was shortened by 3 bases and J by 8 bases, with 16 bases between the two germline ends. This CDR3 contains 13 residues. Here the CDR3 reads CSASQSGVHGYTF. CDR3 bases: TGCAGTGCTAGTCAATCGGGAGTCCACGGCTACACCTTC.

The chain joins TRBV5-6 to TRBJ2-2, with 7 bases lining up with TRBD1. The CDR3 is 16 residues long. Looked up from germline, CDR1 is SGHDT and CDR2 is YYEEEE. The trim removed 1 base at V and 3 bases at J, leaving 6 bases unmatched. CDR3 residues: CASSLSGRGYTGELFF. The CDR3 nucleotides read TGTGCCAGCAGCTTGTCTGGCAGGGGGTACACCGGGGAGCTGTTTTTT.